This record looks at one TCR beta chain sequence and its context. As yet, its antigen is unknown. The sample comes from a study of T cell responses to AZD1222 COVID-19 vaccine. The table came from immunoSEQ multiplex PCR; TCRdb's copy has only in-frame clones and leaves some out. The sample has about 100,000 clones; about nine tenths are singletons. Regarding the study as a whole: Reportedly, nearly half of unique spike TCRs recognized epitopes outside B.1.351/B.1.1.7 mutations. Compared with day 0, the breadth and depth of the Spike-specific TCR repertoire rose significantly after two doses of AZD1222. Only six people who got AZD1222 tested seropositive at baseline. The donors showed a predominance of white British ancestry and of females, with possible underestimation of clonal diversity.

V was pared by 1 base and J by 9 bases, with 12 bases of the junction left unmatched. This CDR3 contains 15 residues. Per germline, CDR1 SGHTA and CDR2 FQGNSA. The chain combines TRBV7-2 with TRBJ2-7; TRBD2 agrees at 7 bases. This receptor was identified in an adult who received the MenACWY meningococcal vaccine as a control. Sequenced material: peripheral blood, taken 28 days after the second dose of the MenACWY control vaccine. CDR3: CASSLGGGSPTVQYF. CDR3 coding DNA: TGTGCCAGCAGCTTAGGGGGAGGGTCCCCGACGGTGCAGTACTTC.